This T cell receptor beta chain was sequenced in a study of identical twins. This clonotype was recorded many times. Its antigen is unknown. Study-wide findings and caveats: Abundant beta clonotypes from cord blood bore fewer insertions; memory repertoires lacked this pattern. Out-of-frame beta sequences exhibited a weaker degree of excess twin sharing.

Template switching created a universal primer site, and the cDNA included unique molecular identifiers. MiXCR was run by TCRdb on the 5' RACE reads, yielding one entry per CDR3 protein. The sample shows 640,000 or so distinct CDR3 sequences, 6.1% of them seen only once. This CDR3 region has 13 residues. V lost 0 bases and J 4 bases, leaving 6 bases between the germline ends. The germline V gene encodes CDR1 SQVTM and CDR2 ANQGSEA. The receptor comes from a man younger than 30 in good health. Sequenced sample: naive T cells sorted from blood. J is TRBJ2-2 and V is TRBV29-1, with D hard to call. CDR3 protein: CSVEDGFTGELFF. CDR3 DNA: TGCAGCGTTGAAGATGGTTTCACCGGGGAGCTGTTTTTT.